This is a list of T cell receptor beta chains from one sample in a study of blood T cell repertoires in COVID-19. Repertoires were generated with immunoSEQ multiplex PCR, while TCRdb's copy carries only in-frame clones and drops some. The table lists about 20,000 clones, around 87% of them singletons. The specimen sequenced was peripheral blood. Receptors originate from a human donor in a cohort sampled during active COVID-19. Both conserved end residues are part of each CDR3. The D gene is left open where the match is weak. The size field is filled for only some rows; it gives once, few, many or a size class.

TGTGCCAGCAGGACAGGGGGCAGTCAGGAGACCCAGTACTTC,CASRTGGSQETQYF,.,TRBJ2-5,TRBV6-5,TRBD1
TGTGCCAGCAGTTTAGTCGATTCACCCCTCCACTTT,CASSLVDSPLHF,.,TRBJ1-6,TRBV12-3/TRBV12-4,.
TGTGCTAGTGGTTTACGACAGGGGGGCTTCGGGGAGCTGTTTTTT,CASGLRQGGFGELFF,.,TRBJ2-2,TRBV12-5,TRBD1
TGCGCCAGCAGCCAAGATGGCGGGGGCGGGGCCAACGTCCTGACTTTC,CASSQDGGGGANVLTF,.,TRBJ2-6,TRBV4-1,.
TGCGCCAGCAGCTTGACCGGGACAGGGGGCAACTATGGCTACACCTTC,CASSLTGTGGNYGYTF,few,TRBJ1-2,TRBV5-1,TRBD1
TGTGCCAGCATGAAGGGGCGTAGTGGAGATACGCAGTATTTT,CASMKGRSGDTQYF,.,TRBJ2-3,TRBV2,.
TGTGCCAGCCTGGGAGGCAATCAGCCCCAGCATTTT,CASLGGNQPQHF,.,TRBJ1-5,TRBV28,.
TGTGCCAGCAGTCCCCGGCGGGTACCATACAATGAGCAGTTCTTC,CASSPRRVPYNEQFF,.,TRBJ2-1,TRBV2,.
TGCGCCAGCAGCTGGGGGACAGGGGGCACTGAAGCTTTCTTT,CASSWGTGGTEAFF,once,TRBJ1-1,TRBV5-1,TRBD1
TGTGCCAGCAGCGGTACGGGAGCGAACACCGGGGAGCTGTTTTTT,CASSGTGANTGELFF,few,TRBJ2-2,TRBV9,.
TGTGCCAGCAACCCACTAGCGGGCGTTGCCTACAATGAGCAGTTCTTC,CASNPLAGVAYNEQFF,.,TRBJ2-1,TRBV28,TRBD2
TGCGCCAGCAGCCCCAGAACAGGGGTGAACACTGAAGCTTTCTTT,CASSPRTGVNTEAFF,.,TRBJ1-1,TRBV5-1,TRBD1
TGCGCCAGCAGTCAGGGACTAGAGAGGACAGATACGCAGTATTTT,CASSQGLERTDTQYF,.,TRBJ2-3,TRBV10-2,TRBD2
TGTGCCAGCAGTTTATCGTGGAGCACCGGGGAGCTGTTTTTT,CASSLSWSTGELFF,.,TRBJ2-2,TRBV27,.
TGTGCCAGCAGCTTAGAAGGGACTGGCGCAGATACGCAGTATTTT,CASSLEGTGADTQYF,.,TRBJ2-3,TRBV7-9,.